The 28 T cell receptor beta chains below were found in one sample sequenced in a study of beta chain features in type 1 diabetes. Sequenced material consisted of expressed TCRB transcripts (all of the isolated RNA was reverse transcribed). Produced via immunoSEQ multiplex PCR; TCRdb's table is partial and in-frame only. The table shows 200,000 to 250,000 clones, with around 65% occurring only once. The specimen sequenced was naive CD4+ T cells from blood. The receptor set was obtained from a man in his thirties or forties in good health.

The rearrangement uses TRBV20-1 and TRBJ1-1; TRBD1 agrees at 7 bases. This CDR3 spans 11 amino acids. J lost 5 bases, V lost 5 bases, and 2 bases had no gene match. Germline V gene lookup returns CDR1 DFQATT and CDR2 SNEGSKA (reference sequence). The CDR3 coding sequence is TGCAGTGCTTCGACAGGGACTGAAGCTTTCTTT. Encoded protein: CSASTGTEAFF.

The rearrangement uses TRBV2 and TRBJ2-6, with D perhaps matching TRBD1 (5 bases). Germline V gene data show CDR1 as SNHLY and CDR2 as FYNNEI. The CDR3 contains 19 residues. The germline V and J ends were trimmed by 2 bases and 1 base, with 18 bases remaining between them. The CDR3 nucleotides are TGTGCCAGCAGTGAAATAGTAATAGGCAGGGCTTCTGGGGCCAACGTCCTGACTTTC. Amino acids: CASSEIVIGRASGANVLTF.

V is TRBV9 and J is TRBJ1-2, with 7 bases lining up with TRBD1. The CDR3 length is 13 residues. V lost 0 bases to trimming and J lost 4 bases; unmatched junction nucleotides: 0. From germline, CDR1 is SGDLS and CDR2 YYNGEE. In DNA, the CDR3 is TGTGCCAGCAGCGTAGAGGGGGCCTATGGCTACACCTTC. As protein: CASSVEGAYGYTF.

This clone has only a few counts. V gene TRBV29-1 combines with J gene TRBJ2-1; D gene ambiguous. The germline V gene has CDR1 SQVTM and CDR2 ANQGSEA. Deletions cut 2 bases from V and 6 bases from J, with 8 bases between. The CDR3 is 12 residues long. CDR3 sequence: CSVELEINEQFF. The DNA for the CDR3 is TGCAGCGTTGAACTGGAAATCAATGAGCAGTTCTTC.

This sequence joins TRBV19 and TRBJ2-7; TRBD2 matches 11 bases. The CDR3 consists of 15 residues. V dropped 1 base and J dropped 3; count of bases not matched to a gene: 2. Germline V gives CDR1 LNHDA, CDR2 SQIVND (reference sequence). The CDR3 region is CASSIGLAGSYEQYF. The CDR3 nucleotides read TGTGCCAGTAGTATAGGACTAGCGGGGAGCTACGAGCAGTACTTC.

The DNA for the CDR3 is TGTGCCCTCCAGGCAGGACTAGTCGTCGGGGAGCTGTTTTTT. It codes for CALQAGLVVGELFF. This chain joins TRBV30 and TRBJ2-2, with TRBD2 identical over 7 bases. In germline, CDR1 is GTSNPN, CDR2 SVGIG (reference sequence). The CDR3 totals 14 residues. V lost 8 bases, J lost 7 bases, and 13 bases stayed unmatched.

The chain uses TRBV7-2 and TRBJ2-3; 10 bases are a match to TRBD2. Trimming cost V 5 bases and J 1 base; bases outside gene matches: 6. The CDR3 loop spans 16 amino acids. Germline CDR1 reads SGHTA; CDR2 reads FQGNSA. The CDR3 DNA follows: TGTGCCAGCAGCCCGCTCGGGACTAGCGGCACAGATACGCAGTATTTT. Its translation: CASSPLGTSGTDTQYF.

The chain joins TRBV7-9 to TRBJ2-4; 9 nucleotides align to TRBD1. The germline V gene encodes CDR1 SEHNR and CDR2 FQNEAQ (reference sequence). CDR3 length equals 15 residues. V gave up 0 bases and J gave up 4 bases; unmatched junction bases: 1. The CDR3 nucleotides are TGTGCCAGCAGCTTAGCGGGACAGGGAAAAAACATTCAGTACTTC. This gives the protein CASSLAGQGKNIQYF. Filled out from reference TRBV7-9 and TRBJ2-4, the complete variable domain reads DTGVSQNPRHKITKRGQNVTFRCDPISEHNRLYWYRQTLGQGPEFLTYFQNEAQLEKSRLLSDRFSAERPKGSFSTLEIQRTEQGDSAMYLCASSLAGQGKNIQYFGAGTRLSVL.

The rearrangement joins TRBV25-1 to TRBJ2-2; maybe TRBD1 (5 bases). Between the trimmed V and J ends, which lost 4 bases and 4 bases, there was a span of 16 bases. The CDR3 runs 16 residues. The germline V gene has CDR1 MGHDK and CDR2 SYGVNS. CDR3 sequence (DNA): TGTGCCAGCAGTGTCGACAGTCCAGTCGGCACCGGGGAGCTGTTTTTT. Translated: CASSVDSPVGTGELFF.

Only a few counts were recorded for this clone. CDR3 sequence reads: CSVVRDFPYF. In DNA, the CDR3 is TGCAGCGTTGTGCGGGACTTTCCGTACTTC. The chain carries TRBV29-1 and TRBJ2-5; a weak D match, TRBD2 (6 bases). V was pared by 4 bases and J by 13 bases, with 13 bases between. The germline V gene has CDR1 SQVTM and CDR2 ANQGSEA. This CDR3 is 10 amino acids long.

The V and J genes are TRBV15 and TRBJ2-3; the D is unclear. V shed 0 bases and J shed 2 bases, with 0 bases lying between them. The CDR3 is made up of 12 amino acids. Germline V gene data show CDR1 as LNHNV and CDR2 as YYDKDF (reference sequence). CDR3 in amino acids: CATSRDTDTQYF. CDR3 nucleotides: TGTGCCACCAGCAGAGACACAGATACGCAGTATTTT.

The chain links TRBV18 to TRBJ1-2; D may be TRBD1 (5 bases). The CDR3 consists of 13 residues. The germline V gene encodes CDR1 KGHSH and CDR2 LQKENI. The V end lost 2 bases, the J end lost 3 bases, and 7 bases lay between the germline ends. The CDR3 nucleotides are TGTGCCAGCTCACCAGACAGCTACTATGGCTACACCTTC. Translating gives CASSPDSYYGYTF.

J is TRBJ2-6 and V is TRBV4-3; 10 bases align to TRBD2. The CDR3 is 18 residues long. Germline lookup yields CDR1 LGHNA and CDR2 YSLEER. The V gene end was trimmed by 6 bases and the J gene end by 0 bases; junction bases not matched to a gene: 8. The DNA of the CDR3 is TGCGCCAGCAGTCTCTCTACTAGCGGGAACTCTGGGGCCAACGTCCTGACTTTC. Its translation: CASSLSTSGNSGANVLTF.

The chain recombines TRBV10-3 with TRBJ2-3; TRBD1 matches at 9 bases. V shed 6 bases and J 5 bases; nucleotides not matched to a gene: 6. Germline V lookup: CDR1 ENHRY, CDR2 SYGVKD. The CDR3 runs 14 residues. Here the CDR3 reads CAISPGQGKDTQYF. The CDR3 bases are TGTGCCATCAGCCCGGGACAGGGTAAAGATACGCAGTATTTT.

This clone has a handful of counts. Other DNA sequences from this sample encode an identical CDR3 as well. The chain combines TRBV30 with TRBJ1-5, with D uncertain. With 0 bases removed from V and 1 base from J, the gap between germline ends came to 4 bases. CDR3 size: 13 residues. The V gene's germline CDR1 is GTSNPN and CDR2 SVGIG (reference sequence). In DNA form, the CDR3 reads TGTGCCTGGAGTGTAACGAGCAATCAGCCCCAGCATTTT. It yields the protein CAWSVTSNQPQHF.

This clone was seen only a few times. The chain uses TRBV2 and TRBJ1-1, with TRBD1 identical over 9 bases. Germline V CDR1 and CDR2: SNHLY, FYNNEI. The CDR3 covers 13 residues. With 7 bases clipped from V and 5 bases from J, the junction kept 5 bases outside the gene matches. The CDR3 spells CASIGTGITEAFF. CDR3 in DNA: TGTGCCAGCATCGGGACAGGGATAACTGAAGCTTTCTTT.

The rearrangement links TRBV7-2 to TRBJ2-3; 9 nucleotides match TRBD1. The CDR3 extends over 17 amino acids. Germline loops: CDR1 SGHTA, CDR2 FQGNSA. V dropped 6 bases and J dropped 4; count of bases not matched to a gene: 14. CDR3 nucleotides: TGTGCCAGCAGTCCCGGGACAGGGCTAAGAGGAGCAGATACGCAGTATTTT. Translated: CASSPGTGLRGADTQYF.

The chain links TRBV7-9 to TRBJ2-3; a possible D gene is TRBD1 (5 bases). This CDR3 comprises 15 residues. CDR1 SEHNR and CDR2 FQNEAQ come from the germline V gene (reference sequence). The ends were cut back, 1 base at V and 2 bases at J, with 10 bases in the middle. The CDR3 coding sequence is TGTGCCAGCAGCTTAGACAGGCTCCACACAGATACGCAGTATTTT. As protein: CASSLDRLHTDTQYF.

V is TRBV30 and J is TRBJ1-5, with D tentatively TRBD1 (6 bases). The CDR3 contains 13 residues. The V gene's germline CDR1 is GTSNPN and CDR2 SVGIG (reference sequence). The V end lost 5 bases, the J end lost 5 bases, and 13 bases lay between the germline ends. As DNA, the CDR3 is TGTGCCTGGGGAGACAGGCTATATCAGCCCCAGCATTTT. Protein: CAWGDRLYQPQHF.

The rearrangement uses TRBV7-2 and TRBJ2-5; D gene uncertain. Germline CDR1 and CDR2: SGHTA and FQGNSA. This CDR3 comprises 14 residues. Deletions cut 1 base from V and 2 bases from J, with 8 bases between. CDR3 protein: CASSLGTAQETQYF. DNA for the CDR3: TGTGCCAGCAGCTTAGGAACGGCTCAAGAGACCCAGTACTTC.

The chain links TRBV9 to TRBJ1-3, with D uncertain. In germline, CDR1 is SGDLS, CDR2 YYNGEE. The CDR3 loop spans 14 amino acids. The germline V and J ends were trimmed by 0 bases and 7 bases, with 11 bases remaining between them. The CDR3 protein is CASSVDSLSNTIYF. The CDR3, as DNA: TGTGCCAGCAGCGTAGACAGTCTTAGTAACACCATATATTTT.

This clone was counted only a few times. V usage is TRBV30 and J usage is TRBJ2-7; TRBD2 might be the D (5 bases). The CDR3 has 13 residues. Deletions cut 0 bases from V and 2 bases from J, with 8 bases between. Germline CDR1 GTSNPN, CDR2 SVGIG (reference sequence). The CDR3 loop reads CAWSVRGTYEQYF. DNA for the CDR3: TGTGCCTGGAGTGTACGGGGTACCTACGAGCAGTACTTC.

The chain joins TRBV5-4 to TRBJ2-2, with 7 bases identical to TRBD1. Germline V gene sequence: CDR1 SGHNT, CDR2 YYREEE (reference sequence). The CDR3 length is 15 residues. Trimming cost V 4 bases and J 6 bases; bases outside gene matches: 9. The CDR3 spells CASSPDRARAGELFF. For the CDR3, the DNA is TGTGCCAGCAGCCCCGACAGGGCGAGAGCCGGGGAGCTGTTTTTT.

This clone was seen a handful of times. The chain recombines TRBV30 with TRBJ1-2; D ambiguous. In germline, CDR1 is GTSNPN, CDR2 SVGIG (reference sequence). This CDR3 comprises 12 residues. Trimming removed 3 bases at V and 2 bases at J, with 7 bases between. CDR3 residues: CAWSYTNYGYTF. The CDR3 DNA reads TGTGCCTGGAGCTATACGAACTATGGCTACACCTTC.

This clone was observed a handful of times. V usage is TRBV29-1 and J usage is TRBJ2-3; D uncertain. Germline V lookup: CDR1 SQVTM, CDR2 ANQGSEA. The ends were cut back, 4 bases at V and 2 bases at J, with 7 bases in the middle. This CDR3 contains 12 residues. CDR3 coding DNA: TGCAGCGTTGGTCGGACCACAGATACGCAGTATTTT. Translation gives CSVGRTTDTQYF.

This chain uses TRBV2 with TRBJ2-1, with D possibly TRBD2 on 5 matching bases. CDR1 SNHLY and CDR2 FYNNEI come from the germline V gene. Trimming stripped 3 bases from V and 0 bases from J, with 12 bases between. The CDR3 is 16 residues long. DNA for the CDR3: TGTGCCAGCAGTGACACTTTAGCGATCTCCTACAATGAGCAGTTCTTC. Translated: CASSDTLAISYNEQFF.

The CDR3 region is CASSVARWGELFF. The CDR3 nucleotides are TGTGCCAGCAGCGTAGCTAGATGGGGGGAGCTGTTTTTT. The rearrangement links TRBV9 to TRBJ2-2; D gene uncertain. Germline V CDR1 and CDR2: SGDLS, YYNGEE. This CDR3 is 13 amino acids long. V dropped 0 bases and J dropped 8 bases, with 8 bases sitting between them.

As to this clone: Other DNA sequences in the same sample also yield this CDR3. V usage is TRBV27 and J usage is TRBJ2-6; D uncertain. Trimming removed 6 bases from V and 1 base from J, with 4 bases in between. This CDR3 is built from 13 residues. Germline V lookup: CDR1 MNHEY, CDR2 SMNVEV (reference sequence). CDR3 residues: CASRSSGANVLTF. CDR3 DNA sequence: TGTGCCAGCAGGTCGTCTGGGGCCAACGTCCTGACTTTC. Full variable domain (missing parts from reference TRBV27 and TRBJ2-6): EAQVTQNPRYLITVTGKKLTVTCSQNMNHEYMSWYRQDPGLGLRQIYYSMNVEVTDKGDVPEGYKVSRKEKRNFPLILESPSPNQTSLYFCASRSSGANVLTFGAGSRLTVL.